This record looks at one TCR beta chain sequence and its context. The specificity of this receptor is unknown. Base qualities are not recorded, but no much larger clone differs from it by a single base. The library came from the immunoSEQ multiplex PCR assay. Drawn from immuneACCESS, this table holds only the in-frame rearrangements with V and J called that TCRdb kept. Clones are partly lost; checked studies trace under half to an unresolved V gene and leave the rest unexplained. Counted in this sample were about 16,000 clones; about 81% of them appeared once. The ten largest clones capture 23% of the sample. Starting 14 to 28 days after the autologous transplant, patients began checkpoint therapy, which included ipilimumab at 1 mg/kg intravenously on day 1 of selected weeks. Patients received nivolumab at 3 mg/kg intravenously on day 1 of weeks 1, 4, 7, 10, and every two weeks through week 26. This Phase Ib clinical trial tested ipilimumab plus nivolumab, a combined checkpoint inhibition, as consolidation after autologous stem cell transplantation.

This sample stems from a study of ipilimumab plus nivolumab after autologous stem cell transplantation (dated by TCRdb to 2020 to 2023). Regarding the complete study: The median number of doses received by trial patients was 5 for ipilimumab and roughly eight for nivolumab. Both primary refractory and relapsed disease were represented in the DLBCL cohort, where 18-month progression-free survival was approximately 87% and 28%, respectively. The trial enrolled patients with high-risk diffuse large B cell lymphoma, mature T cell lymphoma, or multiple myeloma undergoing autologous transplant. The intent-to-treat population of the trial consisted of under 40 patients.

Overall study results and their limits: The authors stated that profiles of the T cell receptor repertoire, regulatory T cell phenotype and gut microbiota provided a biologic rationale for studying this approach further. Combined checkpoint inhibition appeared tolerable as post-transplant consolidation, according to the authors' conclusion.

The germline V gene (reference sequence) sets CDR1 to LNHDA and CDR2 to SQIVND. The CDR3 contains 14 residues, cysteine and phenylalanine counted. The CDR3 DNA has 42 bases and is translated from base 1. Here V drops 8 bases and J drops 7 bases, and the junction holds 11 bases not matched to any gene. The input for sequencing was PBMCs, taken in a trial of ipilimumab plus nivolumab as post-transplant consolidation. Here the chain combines TRBV19 and TRBJ1-5, and 7 junction bases match TRBD1. The clonotype comes from a male donor with diffuse large B-cell lymphoma. This receptor carries the CDR3 CASWDRYPGQPQHF. Read as DNA, the sequence is TGTGCCAGTTGGGACAGATACCCAGGCCAGCCCCAGCATTTT.